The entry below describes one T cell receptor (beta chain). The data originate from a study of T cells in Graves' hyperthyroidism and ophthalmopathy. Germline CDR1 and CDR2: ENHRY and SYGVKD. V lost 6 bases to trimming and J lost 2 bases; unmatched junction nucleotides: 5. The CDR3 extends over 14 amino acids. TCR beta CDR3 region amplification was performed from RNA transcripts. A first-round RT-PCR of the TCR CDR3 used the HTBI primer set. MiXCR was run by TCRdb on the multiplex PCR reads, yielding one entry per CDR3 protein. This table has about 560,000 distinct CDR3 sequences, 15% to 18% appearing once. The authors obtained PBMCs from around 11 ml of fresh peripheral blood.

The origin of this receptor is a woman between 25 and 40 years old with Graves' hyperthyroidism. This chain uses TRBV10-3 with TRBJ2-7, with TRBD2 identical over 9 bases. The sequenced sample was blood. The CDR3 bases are TGTGCCATCAGCCTGACTAGCGGCACCTACGAGCAGTACTTC. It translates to CAISLTSGTYEQYF.